What follows are 8 T cell receptor beta chains derived from one specimen sequenced in a study of metastatic and nonmetastatic thyroid tumors. MiXCR was used by TCRdb to re-call the PCR reads. This repertoire shows roughly 59,000 clones, under 20% found once; its top ten account for about 8.4%. There were no patients who had received any treatment before thyroid surgery. What was sequenced was blood. These receptors came from a male donor with papillary thyroid cancer or a benign thyroid nodule (not recorded which). Some clones in this sample may be carry-over from other donors' samples.

This clone was observed at least ten times. CDR3 in DNA: TGTGCCAGCAGTCTGACAGGGGGTAATTCACCCCTCCACTTT. It specifies CASSLTGGNSPLHF. The V gene is TRBV25-1, the J gene TRBJ1-6; 9 nucleotides align to TRBD1. V was pared by 5 bases and J by 6 bases, with 2 bases of the junction left unmatched. The CDR3 covers 14 residues. CDR1 MGHDK and CDR2 SYGVNS come from the germline V gene.

At least ten counts were recorded for this clone. Here the CDR3 reads CASSLLGTDNSPLHF. The CDR3 DNA reads TGTGCCAGCAGCTTACTGGGGACAGATAATTCACCCCTCCACTTT. The chain carries TRBV7-3 and TRBJ1-6, with 7 bases aligning to TRBD1. Germline V CDR1 and CDR2: SGHTA, FQGTGA. CDR3 length equals 15 residues. Trimming removed 2 bases from V and 5 bases from J; junction bases left unmatched: 3.

At least ten counts were recorded for this clone. The V gene is TRBV28, the J gene TRBJ1-5; 7 nucleotides match TRBD1. Trimming at V came to 6 bases and at J to 2 bases, leaving 7 bases not matched to a gene. Germline assignment: CDR1 MDHEN and CDR2 SYDVKM. The CDR3 covers 15 residues. The CDR3 reads CASRQGRVGNQPQHF. CDR3 bases: TGTGCCAGCAGACAGGGGAGGGTTGGCAATCAGCCCCAGCATTTT.

There are many counts of this clone. The sample has other DNA sequences that encode this CDR3 too. The chain employs TRBV27 and TRBJ2-3, with 7 bases matching TRBD2. Germline lookup yields CDR1 MNHEY and CDR2 SMNVEV (reference sequence). CDR3 length equals 15 residues. Trimming removed 3 bases from V and 6 bases from J; junction bases left unmatched: 9. The CDR3 DNA sequence: TGTGCCAGCAGTTTCAGGCTAGCGGCAGTGGATACGCAGTATTTT. It specifies CASSFRLAAVDTQYF.

This clone has a handful of counts. A much larger clone differs by one base, so this may be a read error. The sample contains more than one DNA sequence encoding this CDR3. This chain links TRBV29-1 with TRBJ1-5; no firm D call. This CDR3 has 13 residues. Trimming left V 4 bases short and J 7 bases short, with 14 bases between. CDR1 is SQVTM and CDR2 is ANQGSEA in the germline V gene. CDR3 sequence (DNA): TGCAGCGTTGGCACCGGACTTAGCCAGCCCCAGCATTTT. Protein: CSVGTGLSQPQHF.

This clone showed up many times. The chain combines TRBV28 with TRBJ2-5; a possible D gene is TRBD2 (5 bases). In germline, CDR1 is MDHEN, CDR2 SYDVKM. There are 14 residues in the CDR3. V lost 5 bases and J 4 bases, leaving 14 bases between the germline ends. The DNA of the CDR3 is TGTGCCAGCAGTCCCCTTGAGGGAAGAGAGACCCAGTACTTC. Protein product: CASSPLEGRETQYF.

This rearrangement joins TRBV7-9 to TRBJ2-4; 10 bases line up with TRBD2. Trimming took 1 base from V and 4 from J; bases not matched to a gene: 4. CDR1 is SEHNR, CDR2 FQNEAQ, per germline (reference sequence). The CDR3 spans 16 residues. CDR3 amino acids: CASSLGTSGEKNIQYF. For the CDR3, the DNA is TGTGCCAGCAGCTTAGGCACTAGCGGGGAAAAAAACATTCAGTACTTC.

There are many counts of this clone. CDR3 region: CASSERGSSYNEQFF. The CDR3 nucleotides read TGTGCCAGCAGTGAAAGGGGGAGCTCCTACAATGAGCAGTTCTTC. The rearrangement uses TRBV6-1 and TRBJ2-1, with D perhaps matching TRBD1 (6 bases). The CDR3 runs 15 residues. V lost 2 bases and J lost 0, with 8 bases in between. CDR1 is MNHNS, CDR2 SASEGT, per germline.